The next 19 T cell receptor beta chains were all read from a single sample in a study of shared clonotypes between healthy human individuals. This table comes from immunoSEQ multiplex PCR, and its TCRdb copy is limited to in-frame clones, with some not included. Of millions of clones listed, about 94% were seen once; the top ten hold 1.1%. The naive CD8 population came from CD45RO-negative cells selected for CCR7, without terminally differentiated effector memory CD45RA+ cells. What was sequenced was naive CD8+ T cells sorted from blood. These receptors all stem from a man aged 18 to 29 in good health.

The chain uses TRBV6-6 and TRBJ2-7; 10 bases are shared with TRBD1. Germline CDR1 is MNHNY and CDR2 is SVGAGI (reference sequence). The CDR3 length is 14 residues. The J segment lost 5 bases and the V segment lost 5 bases, leaving 6 bases of the junction unmatched. The CDR3 loop is CASSPRQGADEQYF. CDR3 bases: TGTGCCAGCAGTCCGAGACAGGGGGCGGACGAGCAGTACTTC.

The rearrangement joins TRBV5-6 to TRBJ1-6; D not resolved. V dropped 0 bases and J dropped 7 bases, with 8 bases sitting between them. This CDR3 spans 14 amino acids. Germline V CDR1 and CDR2: SGHDT, YYEEEE. Here the CDR3 reads CASSLGRKNSPLHF. The CDR3 coding sequence is TGTGCCAGCAGCTTGGGACGGAAGAATTCACCCCTCCACTTT.

V is TRBV7-2 and J is TRBJ1-5; perhaps TRBD1 as D (5 bases). Deletions cut 5 bases from V and 6 bases from J, with 17 bases between. Germline CDR1 reads SGHTA; CDR2 reads FQGNSA. The CDR3 contains 15 residues. The CDR3 is CASSPLAGSGQPQHF. The CDR3 DNA reads TGTGCCAGCAGCCCCCTCGCAGGGTCGGGTCAGCCCCAGCATTTT.

The chain has TRBV9 and TRBJ2-5; a possible D gene is TRBD2 (7 bases). CDR1 SGDLS and CDR2 YYNGEE come from the germline V gene. Trimming took 0 bases from V and 4 from J, leaving 16 bases between them. The CDR3 is 16 amino acids. Here the CDR3 reads CASSVEGGGLGETQYF. CDR3 in DNA: TGTGCCAGCAGCGTAGAGGGCGGGGGCCTAGGAGAGACCCAGTACTTC. Complete variable domain (other parts from reference TRBV9 and TRBJ2-5): DSGVTQTPKHLITATGQRVTLRCSPRSGDLSVYWYQQSLDQGLQFLIQYYNGEERAKGNILERFSAQQFPDLHSELNLSSLELGDSALYFCASSVEGGGLGETQYFGPGTRLLVL.

This chain joins TRBV11-2 and TRBJ2-2, with 7 bases lining up with TRBD2. The CDR3 runs 15 residues. J gave up 7 bases and V 8 bases, and 13 bases lay outside the gene matches. The germline V gene has CDR1 SGHAT and CDR2 FQNNGV. CDR3 region: CASLPLPGGLGELFF. CDR3 sequence (DNA): TGTGCCAGCCTTCCCTTGCCGGGGGGTCTCGGGGAGCTGTTTTTT.

This chain uses TRBV5-4 with TRBJ2-5, with 12 bases identical to TRBD2. Judging by the DNA end, TRBJ2-7 fits better; the J call may be wrong. The CDR3 length is 17 residues. CDR1 and CDR2 (germline): SGHNT, YYREEE (reference sequence). The CDR3 bases are TGTGCCAGCAGCTTCATCCCGACTAGCGGGAGAACCTACGAGCAGTACTTC. Translated, it gives CASSFIPTSGRTYEQYF.

This chain links TRBV9 with TRBJ2-7; weak D call: TRBD2 (6 bases). In germline, CDR1 is SGDLS, CDR2 YYNGEE. Trimming removed 4 bases at V and 0 bases at J, with 17 bases between. The CDR3 loop spans 16 amino acids. CDR3 amino acids: CASSNRRDSPSYEQYF. Written as DNA, the CDR3 is TGTGCCAGCAGCAACAGACGGGACTCCCCCTCCTACGAGCAGTACTTC.

The chain is built from TRBV30 and TRBJ2-7; 13 bases map to TRBD2. Germline CDR1 reads GTSNPN; CDR2 reads SVGIG (reference sequence). The CDR3 spans 15 residues. J lost 3 bases, V lost 3 bases, and 5 bases had no gene match. The CDR3 loop reads CAWRGGTSGNYEQYF. The CDR3 nucleotides are TGTGCCTGGAGGGGGGGGACTAGCGGGAACTACGAGCAGTACTTC. Looking up the rest from reference TRBV30 and TRBJ2-7 gives the full variable domain: SQTIHQWPATLVQPVGSPLSLECTVEGTSNPNLYWYRQAAGRGLQLLFYSVGIGQISSEVPQNLSASRPQDRQFILSSKKLLLSDSGFYLCAWRGGTSGNYEQYFGPGTRLTVT.

The rearrangement uses TRBV11-2 and TRBJ1-2; 7 bases align to TRBD1. CDR1 SGHAT and CDR2 FQNNGV come from the germline V gene. V lost 4 bases, J lost 2 bases, and 7 bases stayed unmatched. This CDR3 contains 15 residues. Here the CDR3 DNA reads TGTGCCAGCAGCTCCGTGACACAGGGGAACTATGGCTACACCTTC. As protein: CASSSVTQGNYGYTF.

The rearrangement uses TRBV7-9 and TRBJ2-7; possibly TRBD1 or TRBD2 for D (5 bases each). Germline V gene data show CDR1 as SEHNR and CDR2 as FQNEAQ (reference sequence). The V end lost 4 bases, the J end lost 3 bases, and 13 bases lay between the germline ends. This CDR3 comprises 14 residues. The CDR3 sequence: CASSWADGGYEQYF. CDR3 sequence (DNA): TGTGCCAGCAGCTGGGCGGATGGGGGCTACGAGCAGTACTTC.

The CDR3 reads CASSRGLAGGDQETQYF. CDR3 bases: TGTGCCAGCAGCAGGGGACTCGCGGGGGGGGACCAAGAGACCCAGTACTTC. This rearrangement joins TRBV7-8 to TRBJ2-5; 9 bases line up with TRBD2. This CDR3 comprises 17 residues. The junction had 10 bases not matched to a gene; V was cut back by 5 bases and J by 0 bases. Germline-derived CDR1 and CDR2 are SGHVS and FQNEAQ. Full variable domain (outside the CDR3, taken from reference TRBV7-8 and TRBJ2-5): GAGVSQSPRYKVAKRGQDVALRCDPISGHVSLFWYQQALGQGPEFLTYFQNEAQLDKSGLPSDRFFAERPEGSVSTLKIQRTQQEDSAVYLCASSRGLAGGDQETQYFGPGTRLLVL.

The count of this clone is one. The chain links TRBV9 to TRBJ1-2; no clear D. The V end was cut by 4 bases, the J end by 6 bases, with 13 bases between. This CDR3 is built from 13 residues. Germline V CDR1 and CDR2: SGDLS, YYNGEE. CDR3 amino acids: CASSTEWEDGYTF. CDR3 sequence (DNA): TGTGCCAGCAGCACAGAGTGGGAGGATGGCTACACCTTC.

Here the CDR3 reads CASSPGRGDRYNSPLHF. The CDR3 nucleotides are TGTGCCAGCAGCCCGGGGCGGGGGGACAGGTATAATTCACCCCTCCACTTT. The chain uses TRBV5-5 and TRBJ1-6; 8 bases map to TRBD1. V trimming: 4 bases; J trimming: 4 bases; junction bases outside the gene matches: 10. The CDR3 is 17 residues long. Germline-derived CDR1 and CDR2 are SGHKS and YYEKEE (reference sequence).

In DNA, the CDR3 is TGTGCCACCAACTACGGGACGGACTTCACTGAAGCTTTCTTT. Its protein is CATNYGTDFTEAFF. V is TRBV15 and J is TRBJ1-1, with a possible D match to TRBD1 (5 bases). Trimming shortened V by 7 bases and J by 4 bases, and 16 bases separated the two germline ends. The CDR3 has 14 residues. Germline-derived CDR1 and CDR2 are LNHNV and YYDKDF (reference sequence).

V is TRBV28 and J is TRBJ2-2; 7 bases agree with TRBD2. The CDR3 extends over 14 amino acids. V shed 6 bases, J shed 1 base, and the junction held 2 bases outside the gene matches. Germline assignment: CDR1 MDHEN and CDR2 SYDVKM. CDR3: CASSLAENTGELFF. The CDR3 DNA is TGTGCCAGCAGCCTAGCGGAGAACACCGGGGAGCTGTTTTTT. Filled out from reference TRBV28 and TRBJ2-2, the complete variable domain reads DVKVTQSSRYLVKRTGEKVFLECVQDMDHENMFWYRQDPGLGLRLIYFSYDVKMKEKGDIPEGYSVSREKKERFSLILESASTNQTSMYLCASSLAENTGELFFGEGSRLTVL.

This chain joins TRBV4-2 and TRBJ2-7, with D hard to call. Germline CDR1 reads LGHNA; CDR2 reads YNFKEQ. Trimming stripped 0 bases from V and 4 bases from J, with 16 bases between. The CDR3 covers 16 residues. The CDR3 DNA follows: TGTGCCAGCAGCCAAGATTTTGGGCTCAGTGATTACGAGCAGTACTTC. Translated, it gives CASSQDFGLSDYEQYF.

The chain is built from TRBV6-6 and TRBJ2-5, with no clear D. CDR1 is MNHNY, CDR2 SVGAGI, per germline (reference sequence). The CDR3 sequence is 12 residues long. V was clipped by 7 bases and J by 5 bases, with 11 bases between them. DNA for the CDR3: TGTGCCAGCACCCCCTCTCGGGAGACCCAGTACTTC. Translating gives CASTPSRETQYF.

In the case of this clone: In the same sample, other DNA sequences code for this CDR3. The chain couples TRBV28 to TRBJ2-7; unclear D gene. The germline CDR1 and CDR2 sequences are MDHEN and SYDVKM. The CDR3 spans 11 residues. Trimming removed 4 bases from V and 4 bases from J, with 5 bases in between. The CDR3 DNA reads TGTGCCAGCAGTTCAGGATACGAGCAGTACTTC. It translates to CASSSGYEQYF.

This chain links TRBV12-5 with TRBJ1-6; D is unresolved. V shed 0 bases and J shed 6 bases, with 15 bases lying between them. The CDR3 is 17 residues long. Germline lookup yields CDR1 LGHNT and CDR2 FRNRAP. This chain's CDR3 is CASGLVPRGEINSPLHF. The CDR3 nucleotides read TGTGCTAGTGGTTTGGTACCCCGTGGCGAGATTAATTCACCCCTCCACTTT.